This TCR beta chain was documented in a study of CDR3 diversity in severe acne. TCRdb called the PCR reads again in MiXCR, with one record for every CDR3 protein. The repertoire holds about 100,000 distinct CDR3 sequences, with roughly half as singletons. The receptor was derived from a male donor with acne. What was sequenced was blood.

In DNA form, the CDR3 reads TGTGCCAGCAGTTCTGGGGGGGCGGCGTCCAACTATGGCTACACCTTC. It encodes CASSSGGAASNYGYTF. The gene calls are TRBV12-3 or TRBV12-4 and TRBJ1-2; a weak D match, TRBD1 (6 bases). Trimming removed 4 bases from V and 2 bases from J, with 17 bases in between. This CDR3 comprises 16 residues.